The 22 T cell receptor beta chains presented below share a single source sample, sequenced in a study of cytomegalovirus exposure and HLA in healthy donors. Both 60 Vbeta primers and 13 Jbeta primers went into the PCR. TCRdb's table, derived via immunoSEQ multiplex PCR, lists solely in-frame clones and lacks some. In the table there are 100,000 to 150,000 clones, 72% of which are singletons. Material: PBMCs. These receptors all come from a man between 25 and 39 years old in good health and CMV-seronegative.

For this clone: This sample includes further DNA sequences coding for the same CDR3. The J gene is TRBJ2-7, the V gene TRBV5-1, with TRBD1 as a possible D gene (5 bases). The CDR3 spans 16 residues. In germline, CDR1 is SGHRS, CDR2 YFSETQ. V was clipped by 0 bases and J by 3 bases, with 16 bases between them. The CDR3 DNA is TGCGCCAGCAGCTTGGTATCGGCAGGGAACCTCTACGAGCAGTACTTC. Protein: CASSLVSAGNLYEQYF. The full variable domain, in which reference TRBV5-1 and TRBJ2-7 provide the parts outside the CDR3, is KAGVTQTPRYLIKTRGQQVTLSCSPISGHRSVSWYQQTPGQGLQFLFEYFSETQRNKGNFPGRFSGRQFSNSRSEMNVSTLELGDSALYLCASSLVSAGNLYEQYFGPGTRLTVT.

The chain employs TRBV7-2 and TRBJ1-4, with D possibly matching TRBD1 (6 bases). The V and J ends lost 4 bases and 0 bases respectively, with 18 bases between them. Germline CDR1 is SGHTA and CDR2 is FQGNSA. This CDR3 comprises 18 residues. The CDR3 sequence is CASSSLITGKATNEKLFF. In DNA form, the CDR3 reads TGTGCCAGCAGCTCCTTAATTACAGGGAAGGCAACTAATGAAAAACTGTTTTTT.

V and J are TRBV9 and TRBJ1-4; possible D gene TRBD1, 6 bases. There are 16 residues in the CDR3. Trimming pared 4 bases from V and 8 bases from J, leaving 21 bases between. The V gene's germline CDR1 is SGDLS and CDR2 YYNGEE. The CDR3 loop is CASSPRLGGEKEKLFF. CDR3 nucleotide sequence: TGTGCCAGCAGCCCTCGATTAGGGGGGGAAAAGGAAAAACTGTTTTTT.

This clone appeared a single time. This rearrangement joins TRBV9 to TRBJ2-5; TRBD2 might be the D (6 bases). The CDR3 runs to 15 residues. Per germline, CDR1 SGDLS and CDR2 YYNGEE. Trimming stripped 0 bases from V and 4 bases from J, with 13 bases between. The CDR3 here is CASSVAGEVGETQYF. For the CDR3, the DNA is TGTGCCAGCAGCGTAGCGGGGGAGGTAGGAGAGACCCAGTACTTC.

The V call is TRBV4-3, the J call TRBJ2-3, with D possibly matching TRBD2 (6 bases). CDR3 length: 17 residues. From germline, CDR1 is LGHNA and CDR2 YSLEER. With 4 bases removed from V and 0 bases from J, the gap between germline ends came to 17 bases. The chain's CDR3 is CASSPESGLPSTDTQYF. In DNA form, the CDR3 reads TGCGCCAGCAGCCCCGAATCGGGACTTCCTAGCACAGATACGCAGTATTTT.

The chain combines TRBV4-2 with TRBJ1-1; D is perhaps TRBD1 (5 bases). The germline V gene has CDR1 LGHNA and CDR2 YNFKEQ. The CDR3 consists of 13 residues. Trimming left V 2 bases short and J 7 bases short, with 11 bases between. The CDR3 nucleotides are TGTGCCAGCAGCCAACTCCGACAGATTGAAGCTTTCTTT. Its translation is CASSQLRQIEAFF.

This clone has just a few counts. The rearrangement joins TRBV7-2 to TRBJ1-2, with TRBD1 identical over 10 bases. The CDR3 contains 16 residues. J lost 3 bases, V lost 2 bases, and 6 bases had no gene match. The V gene's germline CDR1 is SGHTA and CDR2 FQGNSA. CDR3 DNA: TGTGCCAGCAGCTTATTCATGACAGGGGGCTACTATGGCTACACCTTC. This gives the protein CASSLFMTGGYYGYTF.

This chain links TRBV10-3 with TRBJ2-3; 8 bases fit TRBD2. The CDR3 consists of 15 residues. CDR1 ENHRY and CDR2 SYGVKD come from the germline V gene. V dropped 2 bases and J dropped 6; count of bases not matched to a gene: 7. The CDR3 here is CAISEMRAGDDTQYF. Written as DNA, the CDR3 is TGTGCCATCAGTGAGATGCGAGCGGGAGACGATACGCAGTATTTT.

The J gene is TRBJ1-2, the V gene TRBV6-1; D not resolved. There are 13 residues in the CDR3. Germline-derived CDR1 and CDR2 are MNHNS and SASEGT. The V and J ends lost 5 bases and 3 bases respectively, with 10 bases between them. This CDR3 reads CASSLFGDYGYTF. CDR3 sequence (DNA): TGTGCCAGCAGTTTATTCGGGGACTATGGCTACACCTTC.

The chain recombines TRBV28 with TRBJ2-7; D is undetermined. The CDR3 is 13 residues long. Per germline, CDR1 MDHEN and CDR2 SYDVKM. Trimming stripped 5 bases from V and 5 bases from J, with 13 bases between. CDR3 DNA: TGTGCCAGCAGTCCACCTAGGTGGGACGAGCAGTACTTC. Protein product: CASSPPRWDEQYF.

The rearrangement links TRBV6-5 to TRBJ1-2, with 7 bases lining up with TRBD1. Germline-derived CDR1 and CDR2 are MNHEY and SVGAGI. Trimming removed 6 bases from V and 3 bases from J; junction bases left unmatched: 10. The CDR3 is 15 residues long. The CDR3 loop is CASSPLQGYDYGYTF. DNA for the CDR3: TGTGCCAGCAGCCCATTACAGGGGTACGACTATGGCTACACCTTC.

The chain joins TRBV9 to TRBJ2-7, with no clear D. The germline CDR1 and CDR2 sequences are SGDLS and YYNGEE. Trimming removed 0 bases from V and 2 bases from J, with 6 bases in between. The CDR3 contains 13 residues. CDR3 residues: CASSVGAPYEQYF. CDR3 in DNA: TGTGCCAGCAGCGTAGGGGCCCCCTACGAGCAGTACTTC.

On this clone: One end of the junction is discordant with germline, which a read error may explain. The chain combines TRBV7-9 with TRBJ2-7, with TRBD1 as a possible D gene (5 bases). CDR1 is SEHNR, CDR2 FQNEAQ, per germline (reference sequence). The CDR3 is made up of 13 amino acids. CDR3 loop: CSSSRQSPYEQYF. CDR3 DNA: TGTTCCAGCAGCCGACAGTCACCCTACGAGCAGTACTTC.

This chain uses TRBV15 with TRBJ2-7; TRBD2 might be the D (5 bases). Germline V gives CDR1 LNHNV, CDR2 YYDKDF (reference sequence). The CDR3 is 16 amino acids. The V and J ends lost 3 bases and 5 bases respectively, with 20 bases between them. The CDR3 region has the DNA TGTGCCACCAGCAGGGCCCAAGAGGGCCCTGGGCACGAGCAGTACTTC. Translated, it gives CATSRAQEGPGHEQYF.

The chain has TRBV28 and TRBJ2-7; 7 positions agree with TRBD1. CDR1 is MDHEN and CDR2 is SYDVKM in the germline V gene. The V segment lost 5 bases and the J segment 7 bases; nucleotides outside the gene matches: 14. This CDR3 is 15 amino acids long. The CDR3 DNA is TGTGCCAGCAGTCCCATCGACAGGGACCTGGGGGAGCAGTACTTC. Protein sequence: CASSPIDRDLGEQYF.

The table lists this clone with a count of one. The chain has TRBV18 and TRBJ2-2; 9 bases map to TRBD1. CDR3 length: 17 residues. Germline CDR1 is KGHSH and CDR2 is LQKENI. The ends lost 0 bases at V and 2 bases at J; junction bases unmatched: 4. CDR3 in DNA: TGTGCCAGCTCACCACCACAGGGGGCTGCAAACACCGGGGAGCTGTTTTTT. Protein sequence: CASSPPQGAANTGELFF.

This clone was seen a handful of times. The chain has TRBV5-4 and TRBJ2-5, with D possibly TRBD1 on 6 matching bases. The ends were cut back, 3 bases at V and 2 bases at J, with 11 bases in the middle. The germline gives CDR1 SGHNT, CDR2 YYREEE (reference sequence). The CDR3 length is 14 residues. The CDR3 DNA follows: TGTGCCAGCAGCTACATACAGGGTCAAGAGACCCAGTACTTC. This encodes CASSYIQGQETQYF.

V usage is TRBV18 and J usage is TRBJ2-7; TRBD1 agrees at 7 bases. Losses at the gene ends were 5 bases for V and 6 bases for J; bases not matched to a gene: 13. Germline CDR1 is KGHSH and CDR2 is LQKENI. The CDR3 contains 15 residues. CDR3 sequence: CASSGETGRLGEQYF. As DNA, the CDR3 is TGTGCCAGCTCAGGCGAGACAGGGCGCCTCGGCGAGCAGTACTTC.

The rearrangement joins TRBV9 to TRBJ2-2; the match to TRBD2 covers 10 bases. The CDR3 has 18 residues. The V gene end was trimmed by 1 base and the J gene end by 7 bases; junction bases not matched to a gene: 13. CDR1 is SGDLS and CDR2 is YYNGEE in the germline V gene. The CDR3: CASSVPKALAGAHGELFF. DNA for the CDR3: TGTGCCAGCAGCGTACCTAAGGCGCTAGCGGGGGCGCACGGGGAGCTGTTTTTT.

Details on this clone: Sequence at one end of the junction differs from germline and may be a read error. The same CDR3 can be traced to other DNA sequences in this sample. The genes are TRBV11-3 and TRBJ1-1; 7 bases agree with TRBD1. Germline values: CDR1 SGHNT, CDR2 YENEEA. This CDR3 is 13 amino acids long. CDR3 nucleotides: TGTGCCAGCAGCGAGGGGGCCGACACTGAAGCCTTCTTT. Its protein is CASSEGADTEAFF. The entire variable domain, with the rest obtained from reference TRBV11-3 and TRBJ1-1, is as follows: EAGVVQSPRYKIIEKKQPVAFWCNPISGHNTLYWYLQNLGQGPELLIRYENEEAVDDSQLPKDRFSAERLKGVDSTLKIQPAELGDSAVYLCASSEGADTEAFFGQGTRLTVV.

In its sample, this clone was seen once. The chain combines TRBV28 with TRBJ2-5; D is possibly TRBD1 (7 bases). The CDR3 is 13 amino acids. Germline loops: CDR1 MDHEN, CDR2 SYDVKM. For the CDR3, the DNA is TGTTCCACCTACGGAGGGGGCCGAGAGACCCAGTACTTC. Translation gives CSTYGGGRETQYF.

J is TRBJ2-5 and V is TRBV5-4, with no clear D. V lost 7 bases, J lost 5 bases, and 12 bases lay in between. Germline CDR1 and CDR2: SGHNT and YYREEE (reference sequence). The CDR3 extends over 12 amino acids. In DNA, the CDR3 is TGTGCCAGCTCGAGAGTCGATGAGACCCAGTACTTC. Its protein is CASSRVDETQYF.